This T cell receptor beta chain was documented in a study of shared T cell receptors in the human thymus. CDR3 size: 17 residues. V gave up 1 base and J gave up 7 bases, with 24 bases separating them. Germline lookup yields CDR1 SGHDT and CDR2 YYEEEE. This table comes from immunoSEQ multiplex PCR, and its TCRdb copy is limited to in-frame clones, with some not included. The sample has 550,000 to 800,000 clones; 75% to 90% are singletons. This same sample was also part of a study on human thymus T cells. In that study: Both thymic and peripheral blood repertoires showed apparently biased V and J usage. Related research described thymic repertoires that were highly overlapping among unrelated individuals.

The specimen was thymocytes. The chain couples TRBV5-6 to TRBJ2-7, with D tentatively TRBD2 (6 bases). The receptor comes from a girl younger than two with a congenital heart defect. Here the CDR3 DNA reads TGTGCCAGCAGCTTGATCTTGGGGTGCGGTAGAGGAGGGGAGCAGTACTTC. Amino acids: CASSLILGCGRGGEQYF.